The rows below give T cell receptor beta chains drawn from one sample of a study of cytomegalovirus exposure and HLA in healthy donors. Profiling relied on immunoSEQ multiplex PCR, and the TCRdb table lists in-frame clones only, not all of them. The sample has around 150,000 clones, 65% to 80% seen once. The source material was PBMCs. All receptors come from a woman aged 45-60 years in good health and CMV-seropositive. Both conserved end residues are part of each CDR3. D genes are given only for firm matches. The size field is filled for only some rows; it gives once, few, many or a size class.

clone_size j_call d_call v_call cdr3_aa cdr3_nt
. TRBJ2-7 . TRBV2 CASSETRGSPYEQYF TGTGCCAGCAGTGAAACCAGGGGTTCCCCCTACGAGCAGTACTTC
. TRBJ1-2 TRBD1 TRBV4-1 CASSQARTGDWYGYTF TGCGCCAGCAGCCAAGCTAGGACAGGGGATTGGTATGGCTACACCTTC
. TRBJ1-1 . TRBV5-4 CASSFLQGNTEAFF TGTGCCAGCAGCTTTTTACAGGGGAACACTGAAGCTTTCTTT
. TRBJ1-1 TRBD1 TRBV6-1 CASSELGTGVEAFF TGTGCCAGCAGTGAACTTGGGACAGGGGTTGAAGCTTTCTTT
. TRBJ1-6 . TRBV6-5 CAAGGSYNSPLHF TGTGCAGCGGGCGGGTCCTATAATTCACCCCTCCACTTT
. TRBJ1-1 . TRBV27 CASSPDLLWNTEAFF TGTGCCAGCAGTCCCGATCTACTCTGGAACACTGAAGCTTTCTTT
once TRBJ1-2 TRBD1 TRBV14 CASSQGQGYGYTF TGTGCCAGCAGCCAAGGACAGGGCTATGGCTACACCTTC
. TRBJ1-5 . TRBV30 CAWSIAGANQPQHF TGTGCCTGGAGTATCGCAGGGGCTAATCAGCCCCAGCATTTT
few TRBJ1-3 . TRBV6-5 CASSYSSPYSGNTIYF TGTGCCAGCAGTTACTCGTCGCCCTACTCTGGAAACACCATATATTTT
. TRBJ2-7 TRBD1 TRBV7-9 CASSTGQGALDEQYF TGTGCCAGCAGCACGGGACAGGGGGCTCTTGACGAGCAGTACTTC
. TRBJ2-5 . TRBV5-1 CASSWTPGFQETQYF TGCGCCAGCAGCTGGACCCCAGGGTTTCAAGAGACCCAGTACTTC
. TRBJ1-2 . TRBV18 CASSPEGQANYGYTF TGTGCCAGCTCACCAGAAGGCCAGGCTAACTATGGCTACACCTTC
few TRBJ2-5 . TRBV5-6 CASSLSLRPQETQYF TGTGCCAGCAGCTTGAGCCTGCGTCCCCAAGAGACCCAGTACTTC
. TRBJ1-1 . TRBV10-3 CAISEYRGNTEAFF TGTGCCATCAGTGAGTATCGGGGGAACACTGAAGCTTTCTTT
. TRBJ1-2 . TRBV9 CASTPTGGVRYGYTF TGTGCCAGCACCCCCACGGGGGGAGTACGTTATGGCTACACCTTC
. TRBJ1-3 . TRBV7-9 CASSLRAGGAAGSGNTIYF TGTGCCAGCAGCTTAAGGGCGGGAGGAGCGGCCGGGTCTGGAAACACCATATATTTT
. TRBJ1-5 TRBD1 TRBV5-6 CASTEGAGNQPQHF TGTGCCAGCACCGAGGGGGCTGGCAATCAGCCCCAGCATTTT
. TRBJ1-2 . TRBV5-1 CASSPNRDSGYTF TGCGCCAGCAGCCCAAACAGGGATTCCGGCTACACCTTC
once TRBJ2-7 . TRBV2 CASSDVQAANSYEQYF TGTGCCAGCAGCGACGTCCAAGCGGCCAACAGCTACGAGCAGTACTTC
few TRBJ2-2 . TRBV5-4 CASSADLFTGELFF TGTGCCAGCAGCGCTGACTTGTTCACCGGGGAGCTGTTTTTT
. TRBJ1-1 . TRBV5-1 CASSPVAGGNTEAFF TGCGCCAGCAGCCCGGTGGCAGGAGGGAACACTGAAGCTTTCTTT
. TRBJ2-5 TRBD1 TRBV5-8 CASSLGQGQETQYF TGTGCCAGCAGCTTGGGACAGGGTCAAGAGACCCAGTACTTC
. TRBJ1-3 . TRBV5-1 CASSESQAAGNTIYF TGCGCCAGCAGCGAGAGCCAGGCTGCGGGAAACACCATATATTTT
. TRBJ2-7 . TRBV5-1 CASSLGVGDEQYF TGCGCCAGCAGCTTGGGGGTCGGAGACGAGCAGTACTTC
. TRBJ1-6 TRBD1 TRBV5-1 CASSQGQASNSPLHF TGCGCCAGCAGCCAGGGACAGGCCTCCAATTCACCCCTCCACTTT
. TRBJ2-4 TRBD2 TRBV7-2 CASSLGTSGGGIQYF TGTGCCAGCAGCCTAGGGACTAGCGGGGGGGGCATTCAGTACTTC
. TRBJ1-2 TRBD1 TRBV6-5 CASSYSHRGADGYTF TGTGCCAGCAGTTACTCGCACAGGGGGGCCGATGGCTACACCTTC
. TRBJ2-6 . TRBV5-1 CASSLEGAGANVLTF TGCGCCAGCAGCTTGGAAGGGGCTGGGGCCAACGTCCTGACTTTC
few TRBJ1-5 . TRBV6-6 CASSRGEPQHF TGTGCCAGCAGTCGGGGGGAGCCCCAGCATTTT
. TRBJ2-3 TRBD2 TRBV4-1 CASSDRRIGLAGGSQITQYF TGCGCCAGCAGCGACCGACGCATAGGACTAGCGGGGGGATCACAGATTACGCAGTATTTT
. TRBJ1-2 . TRBV7-9 CASSPPEAYGYTF TGTGCCAGCAGCCCCCCGGAGGCCTATGGCTACACCTTC
. TRBJ2-1 TRBD2 TRBV29-1 CSVGPTTGGSDEQFF TGCAGCGTTGGGCCTACCACGGGGGGATCAGATGAGCAGTTCTTC
. TRBJ1-4 . TRBV5-1 CASSDGILEKLFF TGCGCCAGCAGCGACGGGATCCTCGAAAAACTGTTTTTT
. TRBJ2-2 TRBD2 TRBV7-3 CASSLGRAGGNTGELFF TGTGCCAGCAGCTTGGGGCGGGCGGGGGGCAACACCGGGGAGCTGTTTTTT
. TRBJ2-3 . TRBV5-1 CASSSGGSVGSTDTQYF TGCGCCAGCAGCTCGGGGGGCTCAGTCGGTTCCACAGATACGCAGTATTTT
few TRBJ1-2 . TRBV19 CASSITDDRPGYTF TGTGCCAGTAGTATAACCGACGACAGGCCTGGCTACACCTTC
. TRBJ2-2 TRBD2 TRBV4-2 CASSTRPGGRDTGELFF TGTGCCAGCAGCACCCGACCCGGAGGGAGGGACACCGGGGAGCTGTTTTTT
many TRBJ1-2 TRBD1 TRBV7-2 CASSLLGTGANGYTF TGTGCCAGCAGCTTACTTGGAACAGGGGCAAATGGCTACACCTTC
few TRBJ1-3 . TRBV7-8 CASSRDSASGNTIYF TGTGCCAGCAGCCGTGACAGCGCCTCTGGAAACACCATATATTTT
few TRBJ2-7 TRBD1 TRBV4-1 CASSPETGIDSYEQYF TGCGCCAGCAGCCCAGAGACAGGGATAGACTCCTACGAGCAGTACTTC
. TRBJ1-2 TRBD1 TRBV9 CASSSLGQGDCGYTF TGTGCCAGCAGCTCATTAGGACAGGGAGACTGTGGCTACACCTTC
. TRBJ2-3 . TRBV19 CASSLSGSDTQYF TGTGCCAGTAGTCTTTCCGGGAGCGATACGCAGTATTTT